This T cell receptor (beta chain) stems from a study of tumor-infiltrating lymphocytes in glioblastoma multiforme. Study-level results: The TCR and somatic mutation analysis included just one glioblastoma patient. Functional subtype sorting of these T cells was not performed.

Multiple V-beta primers and a C-beta primer amplified TCRB from RNA. TCRB cDNA was made from 0.4 to 0.65 ug total RNA. Unique molecular identifiers were not described for the libraries. TCRdb used MiXCR to reprocess the multiplex PCR reads, holding one entry per CDR3 protein. The table has roughly 10,000 distinct CDR3 sequences, approximately 71% seen once; the top ten hold less than 50%. For this clonotype: The antigen remains undetermined.

Germline assignment: CDR1 SGHAT and CDR2 FQNNGV. The CDR3 spans 14 residues. This receptor was taken from a male donor with glioblastoma. J is TRBJ2-1 and V is TRBV11-2; D is possibly TRBD2 (6 bases). The sample comprised brain tumor tissue. CDR3 protein: CVSSRRPGVHEQFF. The CDR3 nucleotides read TGTGTGAGCAGCCGTCGTCCGGGGGTCCATGAGCAGTTCTTC.